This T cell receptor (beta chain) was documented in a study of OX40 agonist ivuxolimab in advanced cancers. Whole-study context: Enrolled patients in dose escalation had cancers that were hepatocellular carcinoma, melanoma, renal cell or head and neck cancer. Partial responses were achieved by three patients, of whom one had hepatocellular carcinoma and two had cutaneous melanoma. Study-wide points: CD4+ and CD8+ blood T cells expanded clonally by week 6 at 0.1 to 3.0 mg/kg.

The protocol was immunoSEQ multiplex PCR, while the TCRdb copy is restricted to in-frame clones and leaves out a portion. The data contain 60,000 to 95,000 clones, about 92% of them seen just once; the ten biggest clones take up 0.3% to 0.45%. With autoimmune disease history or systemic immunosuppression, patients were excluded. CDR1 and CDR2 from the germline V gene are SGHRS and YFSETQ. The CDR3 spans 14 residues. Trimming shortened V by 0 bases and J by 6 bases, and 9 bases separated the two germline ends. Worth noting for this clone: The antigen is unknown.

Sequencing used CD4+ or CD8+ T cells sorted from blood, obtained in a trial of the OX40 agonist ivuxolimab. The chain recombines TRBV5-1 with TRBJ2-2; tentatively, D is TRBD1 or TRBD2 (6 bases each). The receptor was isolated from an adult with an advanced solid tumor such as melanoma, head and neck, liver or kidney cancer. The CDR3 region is CASSLGRGAGELFF. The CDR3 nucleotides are TGCGCCAGCAGCTTGGGAAGGGGGGCCGGGGAGCTGTTTTTT.